This T cell receptor beta chain was documented in a study of cytomegalovirus exposure and HLA in healthy donors. Germline CDR1 is LNHDA and CDR2 is SQIVND (reference sequence). The V end was cut by 7 bases, the J end by 4 bases, with 10 bases between. This CDR3 has 12 amino acids. Primers: 60 Vbeta forward and 13 Jbeta reverse. Profiling relied on immunoSEQ multiplex PCR, and the TCRdb table lists in-frame clones only, not all of them. The sample has 120,000 to 150,000 clones, about three quarters seen once. Sequencing was done on a sample of PBMCs. The TCR comes from a man aged 40-55 years in good health and CMV-seropositive. The J gene is TRBJ1-2, the V gene TRBV19; D might be TRBD1 (5 bases). The DNA of the CDR3 is TGTGCCAGTACGGCAGGGTTCTATGGCTACACCTTC. This encodes CASTAGFYGYTF.